This TCR beta chain is from a study of graft-versus-host responses after intestinal transplantation. About this clone itself: What it recognizes is unknown.

Clones were read by immunoSEQ multiplex PCR, and TCRdb kept only the in-frame ones, dropping some. This table has about 110,000 clones, about 94% appearing once. V dropped 7 bases and J dropped 3; count of bases not matched to a gene: 7. This CDR3 contains 14 residues. The germline CDR1 and CDR2 sequences are LNHDA and SQIVND (reference sequence). The sequence was obtained from a human donor who received an intestinal transplant. This material consisted of unstimulated CD8+ T cells sorted from spleen or lymph node cells, taken before intestinal transplant. The chain combines TRBV19 with TRBJ2-7, with TRBD1 matching 9 bases. The chain's CDR3 is CASKLGQGDYEQYF. DNA of the CDR3: TGTGCCAGTAAGTTGGGACAGGGAGACTACGAGCAGTACTTC.